A single sample is the source of the 2 T cell receptor beta chains below, sequenced in a study of graft-versus-host responses after intestinal transplantation. Here immunoSEQ multiplex PCR was the method, and the copy in TCRdb shows in-frame clones only, minus some. There are approximately 10,000 clones in the sample; almost 95% occur only once, and around 5.2% lies in the top ten. Here the sequenced sample was PBMCs, taken almost 70 days after transplant. Receptors were obtained from a human patient who received an intestinal transplant, so some T cells may come from the graft donor.

V and J are TRBV29-1 and TRBJ2-7; D unclear. This CDR3 comprises 13 residues. Germline lookup yields CDR1 SQVTM and CDR2 ANQGSEA. Trimming removed 5 bases at V and 0 bases at J, with 11 bases between. The CDR3 sequence: CSVRRLDSYEQYF. The CDR3 DNA sequence: TGCAGCGTTCGCCGACTGGACTCCTACGAGCAGTACTTC.

The J gene is TRBJ1-1, the V gene TRBV12-5, with TRBD1 matching 8 bases. The CDR3 is made up of 17 amino acids. Trimming took 0 bases from V and 1 from J; bases not matched to a gene: 7. Germline V gene lookup returns CDR1 LGHNT and CDR2 FRNRAP. CDR3 in amino acids: CASGLVITGGWNTEAFF. In DNA, the CDR3 is TGTGCTAGTGGTTTGGTGATAACAGGGGGATGGAACACTGAAGCTTTCTTT.